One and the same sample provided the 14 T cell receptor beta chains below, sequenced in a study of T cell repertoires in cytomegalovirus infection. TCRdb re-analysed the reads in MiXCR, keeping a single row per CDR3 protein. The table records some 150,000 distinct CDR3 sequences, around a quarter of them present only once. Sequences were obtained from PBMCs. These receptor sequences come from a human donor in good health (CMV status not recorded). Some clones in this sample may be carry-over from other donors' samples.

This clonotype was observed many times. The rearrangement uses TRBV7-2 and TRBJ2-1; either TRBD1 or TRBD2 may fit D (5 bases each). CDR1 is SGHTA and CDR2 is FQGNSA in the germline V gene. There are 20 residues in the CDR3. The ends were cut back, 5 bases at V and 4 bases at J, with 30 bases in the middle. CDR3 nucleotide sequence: TGTGCCAGCAGCCGCCCGGTGAAGTCCGGGGCGATCAAAACGTACAATGAGCAGTTCTTC. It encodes CASSRPVKSGAIKTYNEQFF.

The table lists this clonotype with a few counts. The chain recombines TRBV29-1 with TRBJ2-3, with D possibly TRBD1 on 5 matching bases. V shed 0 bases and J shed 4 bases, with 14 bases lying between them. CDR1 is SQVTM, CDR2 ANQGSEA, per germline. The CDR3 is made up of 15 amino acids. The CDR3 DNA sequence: TGCAGCGTTGAAGATAGGGGCGGTATGGCAGATACGCAGTATTTT. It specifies CSVEDRGGMADTQYF.

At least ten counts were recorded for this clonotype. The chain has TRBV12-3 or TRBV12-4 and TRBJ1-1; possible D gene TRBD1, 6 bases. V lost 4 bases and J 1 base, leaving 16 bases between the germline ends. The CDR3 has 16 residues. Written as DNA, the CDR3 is TGTGCCAGCAGTTCTGCAGGGGAGGACGGGAACACTGAAGCTTTCTTT. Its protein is CASSSAGEDGNTEAFF.

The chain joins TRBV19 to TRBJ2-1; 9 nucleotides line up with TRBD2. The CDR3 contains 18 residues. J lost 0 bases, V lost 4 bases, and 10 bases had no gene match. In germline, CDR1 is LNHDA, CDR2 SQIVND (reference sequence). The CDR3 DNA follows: TGTGCCAGTAGTAGGAGTAGCGGGGGCCCTAGCTCCTACAATGAGCAGTTCTTC. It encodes CASSRSSGGPSSYNEQFF. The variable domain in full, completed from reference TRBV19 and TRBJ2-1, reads DGGITQSPKYLFRKEGQNVTLSCEQNLNHDAMYWYRQDPGQGLRLIYYSQIVNDFQKGDIAEGYSVSREKKESFPLTVTSAQKNPTAFYLCASSRSSGGPSSYNEQFFGPGTRLTVL.

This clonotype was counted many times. CDR3 sequence (DNA): TGTGCCAGCAGCTTGCCGGGTTGGACTAACTATGGCTACACCTTC. Translating it yields CASSLPGWTNYGYTF. The rearrangement links TRBV12-3 or TRBV12-4 to TRBJ1-2; unclear D gene. The CDR3 has 15 amino acids. The ends were cut back, 6 bases at V and 0 bases at J, with 14 bases in the middle.

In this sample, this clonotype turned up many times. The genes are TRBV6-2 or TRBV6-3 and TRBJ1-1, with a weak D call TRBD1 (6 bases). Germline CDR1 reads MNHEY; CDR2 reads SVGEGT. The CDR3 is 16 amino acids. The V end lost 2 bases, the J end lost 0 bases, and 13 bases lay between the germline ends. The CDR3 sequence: CASSYDARDMNTEAFF. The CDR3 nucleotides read TGTGCCAGCAGTTACGACGCTAGGGACATGAACACTGAAGCTTTCTTT.

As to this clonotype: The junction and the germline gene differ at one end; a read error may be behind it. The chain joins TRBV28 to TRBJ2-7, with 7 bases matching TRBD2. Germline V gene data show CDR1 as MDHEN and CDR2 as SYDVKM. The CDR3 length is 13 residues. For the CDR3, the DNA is TGTGCCAGCGGACTGGCGGGAGCCTACGAGCGGTACTTC. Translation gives CASGLAGAYERYF.

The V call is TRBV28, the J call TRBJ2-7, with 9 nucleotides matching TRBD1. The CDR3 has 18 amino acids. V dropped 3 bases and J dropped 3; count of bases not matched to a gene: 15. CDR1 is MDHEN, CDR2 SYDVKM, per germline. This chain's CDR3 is CASSFPGQGIINYYEQYF. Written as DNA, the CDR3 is TGTGCCAGCAGTTTTCCGGGACAGGGTATCATCAACTACTACGAGCAGTACTTC.

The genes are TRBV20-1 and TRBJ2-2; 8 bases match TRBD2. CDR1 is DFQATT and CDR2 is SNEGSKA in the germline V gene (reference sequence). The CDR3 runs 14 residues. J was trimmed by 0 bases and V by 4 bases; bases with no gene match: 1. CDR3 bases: TGCAGTGCTAAGACTAGCGCGAACACCGGGGAGCTGTTTTTT. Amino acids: CSAKTSANTGELFF.

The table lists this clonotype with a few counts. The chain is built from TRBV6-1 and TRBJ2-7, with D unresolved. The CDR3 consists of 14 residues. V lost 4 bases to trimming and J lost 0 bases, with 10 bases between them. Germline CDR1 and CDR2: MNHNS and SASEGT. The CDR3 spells CASSATFSSYEQYF. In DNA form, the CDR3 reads TGTGCCAGCAGTGCCACTTTCAGCTCCTACGAGCAGTACTTC.

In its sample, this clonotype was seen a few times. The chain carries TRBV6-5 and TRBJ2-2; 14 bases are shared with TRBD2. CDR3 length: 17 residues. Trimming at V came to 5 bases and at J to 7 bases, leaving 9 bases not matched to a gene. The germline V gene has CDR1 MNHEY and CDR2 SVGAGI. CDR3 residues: CASSTRTSGRRVGELFF. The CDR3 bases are TGTGCCAGCAGTACCCGGACTAGCGGGAGGCGGGTCGGGGAGCTGTTTTTT.

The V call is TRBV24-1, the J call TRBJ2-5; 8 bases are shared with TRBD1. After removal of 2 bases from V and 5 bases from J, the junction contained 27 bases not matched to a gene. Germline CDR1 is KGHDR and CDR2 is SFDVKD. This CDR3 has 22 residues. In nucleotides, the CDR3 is TGTGCCACCAGTGATTACCTTAACGAGTACCGCCCGGACAGGGACTTCGAGGAGACCCAGTACTTC. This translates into CATSDYLNEYRPDRDFEETQYF.

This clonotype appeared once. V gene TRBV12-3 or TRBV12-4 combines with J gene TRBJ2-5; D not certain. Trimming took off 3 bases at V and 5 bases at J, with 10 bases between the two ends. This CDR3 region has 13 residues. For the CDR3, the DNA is TGTGCCAGCAGTTTTTATGGTATGGAGACCCAGTACTTC. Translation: CASSFYGMETQYF.

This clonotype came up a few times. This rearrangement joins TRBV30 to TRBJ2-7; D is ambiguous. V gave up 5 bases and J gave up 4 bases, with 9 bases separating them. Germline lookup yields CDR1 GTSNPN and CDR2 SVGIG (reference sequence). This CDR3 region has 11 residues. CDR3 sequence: CAWARGYEQYF. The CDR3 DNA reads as TGTGCCTGGGCCCGCGGTTACGAGCAGTACTTC.